Included here is one TCR beta chain sequence, with context. Its cognate antigen is unknown. Some clones are missing from TCRdb's copy, which holds only in-frame ones; the method was immunoSEQ multiplex PCR. The table shows 55,000 to 75,000 clones, with roughly 90% occurring only once. Confetti depigmentation, marking active vitiligo, was absent in these patients. The sample belongs to a study of resident and recirculating memory T cells in vitiligo. Study in general: Shave-biopsy epidermis from lesional and nonlesional skin was sequenced alongside PBMCs. Regarding the study as a whole: Non-conserved TCRs across sites and patients suggested distinct clones per lesion.

Trimming pared 8 bases from V and 1 base from J, leaving 14 bases between. Germline CDR1 SNHLY, CDR2 FYNNEI. This CDR3 is built from 14 residues. This TCR was recovered from a male donor with vitiligo. The chain has TRBV2 and TRBJ1-2; possibly TRBD1 for D (6 bases). The sequenced sample consisted of blood. CDR3 loop: CASVGQLFNYGYTF. The CDR3 coding sequence is TGTGCCAGCGTTGGACAGCTTTTTAACTATGGCTACACCTTC.